This T cell receptor beta chain originates from a study of shared clonotypes between healthy human individuals (dated by TCRdb to the early 2020s). With regard to the full study: The cohort included three men and a couple of women between 18 and 49 years of age. To estimate repertoire size and how much clonotype sharing occurs between individuals, the study deeply sequenced the blood TCR repertoires of five healthy adults. Libraries were prepared and TCR repertoires were sequenced by different laboratories using diverse techniques, in order to increase sequencing depth and limit assay-specific biases. Between about 0.85 and 9.5 billion PBMCs per donor were obtained by leukapheresis. On the study overall, not on this receptor specifically: Because the study included only a small number of donors, the genetic and exposure-history diversity represented was limited. Based on pairwise subsampling, the degree of clonotype sharing among donors was expected to be affected by sequencing depth. Only blood was sampled, and tissue TCR repertoires likely differ from those in blood.

The CDR1 and CDR2 encoded by the germline V gene are KGHSH and LQKENI. V is clipped by 2 bases and J by 6 bases, and the sequence between their germline boundaries is 19 bases long. The CDR3 goes from the cysteine to the phenylalanine over 16 residues. Left in the record is the CDR3 DNA by itself, 48 bases read in frame from the first base. Using the deep immunoSEQ assay, multiplex PCR amplified TCR CDR3 regions from genomic DNA. Extracted genomic DNA from each cell subset was distributed evenly across all wells of several immunoSEQ 96-well plates, and each plate was treated as a replicate. For unsorted PBMC, 250 to 350 ng of genomic DNA, equivalent to around 30,000 T cell genomes, went into each replicate PCR. Ten immunoSEQ deep assay plates were used to sequence the unsorted PBMC genomic DNA. Purified libraries were measured with a Qubit 3.0 fluorometer, size-checked on a Bioanalyzer 2100, and measured again with the KAPA Library Quantification kit. A separate single-read 150-cycle Illumina NextSeq 550 flow cell was used to sequence each immunoSEQ 96-well plate. As for how the authors treated the data: Because only junctional sequences without quality scores were contained in the immunoSEQ output, filtering matching that applied to full-length reads could not be performed. Sequences were annotated with PyIR, a Python wrapper for IgBLAST v1.9, and V/J genes and CDR3 were assigned using IMGT germline references. Reads were filtered out if the reads had weak V/J assignments (E-value above 1e-6), no CDR3, stop codons, out-of-frame junctions, or ambiguous translated residues. V3J clonotypes were defined as sequences sharing the same inferred V gene, J gene, and CDR3 amino acid sequence. Percentage overlap between repertoires was calculated by dividing the number of shared unique clonotypes by the size of the smaller repertoire. Repertoire richness was assessed with RTK rarefaction, the Chao1 estimator, and Recon v2.1 estimates of unobserved clonotypes. The clones in this table, taken by TCRdb from immuneACCESS, are in-frame only. Not every clone is retained; where verified, under half of the shortfall comes from an unresolved V gene, and the cause of the rest is unknown. The V and J calls and clone size were taken over from that table, and D and trimming were inferred from the DNA. The sample includes 450,000 to 600,000 clones, with 79% observed a single time. The ten most abundant clones make up 12% of the sample.

With regard to this clone: Its cognate antigen has yet to be identified. Base-call qualities are not available, and no considerably larger clone is one nucleotide away.

Healthy HIV-negative adults with no recently reported acute infections or vaccinations were included as donors. Only Caucasian adults living in Nashville, Tennessee, USA were represented among the donors. For unsorted samples, roughly 81 million PBMCs were counted and genomic DNA was extracted with the QIAamp DNA Blood Mini kit. Blood was collected by leukapheresis, and PBMCs were isolated by Ficoll-Histopaque density gradient centrifugation and then cryopreserved in liquid nitrogen vapor phase. The sample consisted of PBMCs. Recombination joined TRBV18 with TRBJ1-1; the D segment cannot be called with confidence. The clonotype originates from a woman between 40 and 50 years old in good health. Some clones in this sample may be carry-over from other donors' samples. CDR3 protein: CASSPTIGSLVAEAFF. At the DNA level, the sequence is TGTGCCAGCTCACCAACCATCGGGAGCTTGGTGGCTGAAGCTTTCTTT. Reference TRBV18 and TRBJ1-1 genes cover what lies past the CDR3, so the full variable domain is NAGVMQNPRHLVRRRGQEARLRCSPMKGHSHVYWYRQLPEEGLKFMVYLQKENIIDESGMPKERFSAEFPKEGPSILRIQQVVRGDSAAYFCASSPTIGSLVAEAFFGQGTRLTVV.